This entry concerns a single T cell receptor (beta chain). The sample originates from a study of technical replicates of blood from several donors. Using immunoSEQ multiplex PCR, the repertoire was profiled, and TCRdb retains in-frame clones only, with some absent. The sample gives roughly 90,000 clones, approximately 94% of which show up once; roughly 0.24% is in the top ten. The CDR3 has 14 amino acids. CDR1 is SQVTM and CDR2 is ANQGSEA in the germline V gene. Losses at the gene ends were 6 bases for V and 7 bases for J; bases not matched to a gene: 7. V gene TRBV29-1 combines with J gene TRBJ2-7, with 15 bases lining up with TRBD2. The clonotype was recovered from a human donor in good health. The sequenced sample consisted of T cells isolated from PBMCs. As DNA, the CDR3 is TGCAGCGTGACGATGGGACTAGCGGGAGGAGAGCAGTACTTC. Translation: CSVTMGLAGGEQYF.